Reported below is one TCR beta chain. The data originate from a study of radiation and T cells in renal cell carcinoma. Study information: Nephrectomy followed 15 Gy stereotactic body radiation by 4 weeks.

Libraries were prepared by immunoSEQ multiplex PCR; TCRdb keeps only in-frame clonotypes and omits some of them. The repertoire consists of some 130,000 clones, with around 89% occurring once and the leading ten covering around 6%. Stated time point: blood 2 weeks post-SBRT. Treatment given: 15 Gy SBRT to primary tumor, nephrectomy 4 weeks later. With 6 bases removed from V and 3 bases from J, the gap between germline ends came to 11 bases. CDR3 length: 13 amino acids. The germline V gene encodes CDR1 SNHLY and CDR2 FYNNEI. The receptor comes from a woman in her 70s with renal cell carcinoma. The chain is built from TRBV2 and TRBJ1-1; TRBD1 might be the D (5 bases). The sequences come from blood, collected from a patient whose treatment included radiotherapy and nephrectomy. CDR3 region: CASRATEDTEAFF. CDR3 in DNA: TGTGCCAGCAGAGCGACAGAGGACACTGAAGCTTTCTTT.